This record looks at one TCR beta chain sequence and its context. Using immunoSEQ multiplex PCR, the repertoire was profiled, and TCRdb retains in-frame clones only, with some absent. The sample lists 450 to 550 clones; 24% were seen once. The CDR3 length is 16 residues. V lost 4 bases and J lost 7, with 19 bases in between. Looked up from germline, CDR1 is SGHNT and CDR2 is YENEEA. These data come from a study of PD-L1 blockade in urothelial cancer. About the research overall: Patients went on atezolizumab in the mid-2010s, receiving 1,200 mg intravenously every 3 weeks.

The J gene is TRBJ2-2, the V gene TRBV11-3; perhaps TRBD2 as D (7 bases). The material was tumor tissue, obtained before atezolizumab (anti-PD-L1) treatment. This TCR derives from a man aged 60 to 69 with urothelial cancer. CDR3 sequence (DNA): TGTGCCAGCAGCTCCCCGTGGGGGGGGGCGAGCGGGGAGCTGTTTTTT. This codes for CASSSPWGGASGELFF.